These T cell receptor beta chains were read from a single sample in a study of radiation and T cells in renal cell carcinoma. Sequencing was performed with immunoSEQ multiplex PCR; in TCRdb, only in-frame clones are kept and a portion is missing. The repertoire has 140,000 or so clones, 86% of them found once; the top ten carry around a sixth. The specimen comprised blood, sampled from a patient whose treatment included radiotherapy and nephrectomy. The receptors come from a woman in her forties or fifties with renal cell carcinoma. The CDR3 runs from the conserved cysteine through the conserved F or W. A D gene is named only where the DNA matches it firmly. Clone size, where shown, is once, few, many, or a class for clones that have expanded.

d_gene	v_gene	abundance	j_gene	CDR3aa	CDR3nt
TRBD2	TRBV7-2	NA	TRBJ2-7	CASSPRSGGAGGPYEQYF	TGTGCCAGCAGCCCCCGATCGGGGGGGGCGGGAGGGCCCTACGAGCAGTACTTC
NA	TRBV21-1	few	TRBJ2-5	CASPTGLAGANQETQYF	TGTGCCAGCCCCACCGGGCTAGCGGGGGCCAACCAAGAGACCCAGTACTTC
NA	TRBV19	NA	TRBJ1-5	CASSLGGQPQHF	TGTGCCAGTAGTTTAGGTGGTCAGCCCCAGCATTTT
NA	TRBV5-4	once	TRBJ2-7	CASSYTAGGEYEQYF	TGTGCCAGCAGCTACACGGCCGGGGGCGAGTACGAGCAGTACTTC
NA	TRBV6-6	few	TRBJ2-3	CASSLGLSDTQYF	TGTGCCAGCAGTCTTGGGTTGTCAGATACGCAGTATTTT
NA	TRBV7-8	NA	TRBJ2-6	CASAQRARPGANVLTF	TGTGCCAGCGCCCAACGGGCCCGCCCCGGGGCCAACGTCCTGACTTTC
TRBD1	TRBV19	NA	TRBJ1-2	CASISGTGARGYTF	TGTGCCAGTATCTCCGGGACAGGGGCTCGTGGCTACACCTTC
TRBD1	TRBV6-5	NA	TRBJ1-2	CASNNRGLSYGYTF	TGTGCCAGCAATAACAGGGGGCTGAGCTATGGCTACACCTTC
NA	TRBV10-1	few	TRBJ2-2	CASSGADRNTGELFF	TGCGCCAGCAGTGGGGCTGACAGAAACACCGGGGAGCTGTTTTTT
NA	TRBV4-2	NA	TRBJ2-1	CASSQGDGGYNEQFF	TGTGCCAGCAGCCAAGGTGACGGGGGCTACAATGAGCAGTTCTTC
NA	TRBV7-2	NA	TRBJ1-4	CASSLIRGTNEKLFF	TGTGCCAGCAGCTTAATTCGCGGAACTAATGAAAAACTGTTTTTT
TRBD1	TRBV6-4	NA	TRBJ2-2	CASSDRWAGGDPNTGELFF	TGTGCCAGCAGTGACCGTTGGGCAGGGGGCGACCCCAACACCGGGGAGCTGTTTTTT
NA	TRBV7-9	once	TRBJ1-5	CASSLSQINQPQHF	TGTGCCAGCAGCTTAAGTCAGATTAATCAGCCCCAGCATTTT
NA	TRBV6-6	NA	TRBJ1-5	CASNDRPNQPQHF	TGTGCCAGCAACGACAGACCGAATCAGCCCCAGCATTTT
NA	TRBV19	once	TRBJ2-1	CASSIPSRSYNEQFF	TGTGCCAGTAGTATCCCGAGTAGGAGTTACAATGAGCAGTTCTTC
NA	TRBV4-1	NA	TRBJ1-5	CASSQVWALYNQPQHF	TGCGCCAGCAGCCAAGTGTGGGCACTTTACAATCAGCCCCAGCATTTT
NA	TRBV7-2	NA	TRBJ2-7	CASSWGLSYEQYF	TGTGCCAGCAGCTGGGGCCTTTCCTACGAGCAGTACTTC
NA	TRBV19	NA	TRBJ1-1	CASSTNTEAFF	TGTGCCAGTAGTACGAACACTGAAGCTTTCTTT